Each of the 10 T cell receptor beta chains below was sequenced from the same sample in a study of regulatory T cells in long-lasting Graves disease. TCR beta libraries were built with iRepertoire HTBI primers and Arm-PCR of CDR3 regions. From the multiplex PCR reads, TCRdb called clonotypes with MiXCR, one entry per CDR3 protein. The repertoire has 550,000 to 700,000 distinct CDR3 sequences, around 16% of them found once; the top ten carry around 13%. Time point denoted: newly diagnosed GD, antithyroid drugs for less than 3 months. Making the TCR library involved RNA that had been extracted from PBMCs. This sample was shared with a second study, whose subject was T cells in Graves' hyperthyroidism and ophthalmopathy.

The starting material was peripheral blood mononuclear cells (PBMCs), obtained at new diagnosis, from a patient treated with antithyroid drugs. These TCRs come from a man aged 18-30 years with Graves disease.

This clonotype was seen repeatedly, ten times or more. The chain combines TRBV20-1 with TRBJ1-1; 8 bases map to TRBD1. CDR3 length: 15 residues. Trimming cost V 3 bases and J 1 base; bases outside gene matches: 7. The germline gives CDR1 DFQATT, CDR2 SNEGSKA (reference sequence). The CDR3 nucleotides read TGCAGTGCTAGGGATCAGGGGGCCTGGAACACTGAAGCTTTCTTT. Residues: CSARDQGAWNTEAFF.

This clonotype was detected ten times or more. The chain carries TRBV7-9 and TRBJ1-1, with unresolved D. In germline, CDR1 is SEHNR, CDR2 FQNEAQ (reference sequence). The V end was cut by 0 bases, the J end by 1 base, with 9 bases between. The CDR3 contains 15 residues. The CDR3 sequence: CASSLAAQPNTEAFF. As DNA, the CDR3 is TGTGCCAGCAGCTTAGCGGCACAGCCGAACACTGAAGCTTTCTTT.

This chain joins TRBV29-1 and TRBJ1-1, with D perhaps matching TRBD1 (6 bases). The V gene lost 7 bases and the J gene lost 5 bases, with 14 bases spanning the gap. Germline CDR1 SQVTM, CDR2 ANQGSEA. This CDR3 spans 12 amino acids. For the CDR3, the DNA is TGCAGCGGAGGGGGGACTGGGACTGAAGCTTTCTTT. It translates to CSGGGTGTEAFF.

V and J are TRBV19 and TRBJ1-5; no firm D call. The CDR3 contains 13 residues. Trimming removed 7 bases at V and 3 bases at J, with 10 bases between. Per germline, CDR1 LNHDA and CDR2 SQIVND (reference sequence). The CDR3: CASTPLPNQPQHF. Written as DNA, the CDR3 is TGTGCCAGTACCCCTCTTCCCAATCAGCCCCAGCATTTT.

The V gene is TRBV5-1, the J gene TRBJ2-7; D perhaps matches TRBD2 (5 bases). V shed 5 bases and J shed 6 bases, with 12 bases lying between them. The germline gives CDR1 SGHRS, CDR2 YFSETQ. The CDR3 totals 12 residues. In DNA form, the CDR3 reads TGCGCCAGCAGAGGAGGTGTTCTCGAGCAGTACTTC. Amino acids: CASRGGVLEQYF.

V gene TRBV7-9 combines with J gene TRBJ2-5, with 8 nucleotides matching TRBD1. From germline, CDR1 is SEHNR and CDR2 FQNEAQ (reference sequence). The CDR3 spans 17 residues. V shed 1 base, J shed 5 bases, and the junction held 12 bases outside the gene matches. Here the CDR3 DNA reads TGTGCCAGCAGCTTAGTCCGGGCCAGGGGGCTGGGGGAGACCCAGTACTTC. Translated: CASSLVRARGLGETQYF.

At least ten counts were recorded for this clonotype. The DNA for the CDR3 is TGTGCCAGCAGTTCGGAGGGGAACTTGAACACTGAAGCTTTCTTT. Its translation is CASSSEGNLNTEAFF. The gene calls are TRBV28 and TRBJ1-1; a possible D gene is TRBD1 (5 bases). CDR1 is MDHEN, CDR2 SYDVKM, per germline. V lost 4 bases and J 0 bases, leaving 12 bases between the germline ends. This CDR3 has 15 amino acids.

This clonotype was seen a handful of times. The chain recombines TRBV11-1 with TRBJ2-1, with TRBD1 as a possible D gene (5 bases). The V gene's germline CDR1 is SGHAT and CDR2 FQDESV (reference sequence). This CDR3 region has 11 residues. With 5 bases removed from V and 9 bases from J, the gap between germline ends came to 8 bases. CDR3 sequence (DNA): TGTGCCAGCAGCAGGGGAAGTGAGCAGTTCTTC. It codes for CASSRGSEQFF.

In its sample, this clonotype was seen many times. The V call is TRBV28, the J call TRBJ2-1; 9 positions agree with TRBD2. Germline trimming cut 8 bases from V and 7 bases from J; bases unmatched to any gene: 9. This CDR3 is 14 amino acids long. From germline, CDR1 is MDHEN and CDR2 SYDVKM. CDR3 residues: CASRLAGDWNEQFF. DNA of the CDR3: TGTGCCAGCCGATTAGCGGGAGACTGGAATGAGCAGTTCTTC.

J is TRBJ1-1 and V is TRBV20-1, with 8 bases aligning to TRBD1. CDR3 length: 14 residues. Losses at the gene ends were 2 bases for V and 0 bases for J; bases not matched to a gene: 2. Looked up from germline, CDR1 is DFQATT and CDR2 is SNEGSKA (reference sequence). The CDR3 sequence is CSARYRGMNTEAFF. The CDR3 DNA sequence: TGCAGTGCTAGATACAGGGGGATGAACACTGAAGCTTTCTTT.